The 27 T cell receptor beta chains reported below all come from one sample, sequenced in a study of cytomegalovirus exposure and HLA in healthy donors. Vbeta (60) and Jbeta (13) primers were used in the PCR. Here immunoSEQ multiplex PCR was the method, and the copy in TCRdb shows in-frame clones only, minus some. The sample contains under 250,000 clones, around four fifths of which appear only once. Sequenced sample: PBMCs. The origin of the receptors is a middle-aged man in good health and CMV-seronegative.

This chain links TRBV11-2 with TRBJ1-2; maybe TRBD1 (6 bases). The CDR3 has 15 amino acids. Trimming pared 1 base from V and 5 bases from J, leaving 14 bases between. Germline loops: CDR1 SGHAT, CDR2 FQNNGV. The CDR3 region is CASSLGPDRRYGYTF. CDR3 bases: TGTGCCAGCAGCTTAGGCCCCGACAGGAGGTATGGCTACACCTTC.

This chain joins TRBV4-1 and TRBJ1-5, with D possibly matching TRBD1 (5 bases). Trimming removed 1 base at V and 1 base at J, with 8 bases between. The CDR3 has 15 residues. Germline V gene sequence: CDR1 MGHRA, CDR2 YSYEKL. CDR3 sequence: CASSQAPGSNQPQHF. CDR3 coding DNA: TGCGCCAGCAGCCAAGCTCCAGGGAGCAATCAGCCCCAGCATTTT.

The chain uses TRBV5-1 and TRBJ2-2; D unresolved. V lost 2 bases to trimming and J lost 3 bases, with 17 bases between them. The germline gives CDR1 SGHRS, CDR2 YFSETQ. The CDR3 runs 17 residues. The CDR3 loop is CASSFLGVLRHTGELFF. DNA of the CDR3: TGCGCCAGCAGCTTCCTAGGTGTATTGAGGCACACCGGGGAGCTGTTTTTT.

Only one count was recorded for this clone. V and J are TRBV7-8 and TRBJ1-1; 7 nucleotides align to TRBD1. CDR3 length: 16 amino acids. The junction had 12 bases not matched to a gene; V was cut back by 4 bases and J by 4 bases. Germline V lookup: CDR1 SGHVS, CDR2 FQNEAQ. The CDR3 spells CASSSWTGSLTTEAFF. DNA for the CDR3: TGTGCCAGCAGCTCTTGGACAGGCTCCCTTACCACTGAAGCTTTCTTT. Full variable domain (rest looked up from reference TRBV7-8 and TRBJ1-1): GAGVSQSPRYKVAKRGQDVALRCDPISGHVSLFWYQQALGQGPEFLTYFQNEAQLDKSGLPSDRFFAERPEGSVSTLKIQRTQQEDSAVYLCASSSWTGSLTTEAFFGQGTRLTVV.

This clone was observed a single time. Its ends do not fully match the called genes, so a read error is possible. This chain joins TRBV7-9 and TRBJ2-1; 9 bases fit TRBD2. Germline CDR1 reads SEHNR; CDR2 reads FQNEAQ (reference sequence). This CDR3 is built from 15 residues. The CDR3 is CASSIAGVIWNEQFF. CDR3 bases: TGTGCCAGCAGCATAGCGGGAGTAATTTGGAATGAGCAGTTCTTC. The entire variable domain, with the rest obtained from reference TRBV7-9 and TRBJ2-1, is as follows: DTGVSQNPRHKITKRGQNVTFRCDPISEHNRLYWYRQTLGQGPEFLTYFQNEAQLEKSRLLSDRFSAERPKGSFSTLEIQRTEQGDSAMYLCASSIAGVIWNEQFFGPGTRLTVL.

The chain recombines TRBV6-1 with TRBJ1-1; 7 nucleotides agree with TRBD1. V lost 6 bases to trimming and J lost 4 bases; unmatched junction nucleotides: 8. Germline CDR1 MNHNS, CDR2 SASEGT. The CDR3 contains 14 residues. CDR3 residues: CASSQQGSGTEAFF. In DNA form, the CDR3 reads TGTGCCAGCAGCCAACAGGGGAGTGGCACTGAAGCTTTCTTT.

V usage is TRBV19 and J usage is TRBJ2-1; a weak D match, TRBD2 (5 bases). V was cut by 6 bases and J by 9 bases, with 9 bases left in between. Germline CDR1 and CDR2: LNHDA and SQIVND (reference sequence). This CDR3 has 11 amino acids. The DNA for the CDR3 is TGTGCCAGTAGGGACTCGCGTGAGCAGTTCTTC. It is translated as CASRDSREQFF.

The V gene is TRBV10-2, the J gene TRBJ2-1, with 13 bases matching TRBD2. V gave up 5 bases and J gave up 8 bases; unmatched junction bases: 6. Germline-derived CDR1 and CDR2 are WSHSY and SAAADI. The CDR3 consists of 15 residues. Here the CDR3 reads CASSSGTSGMDEQFF. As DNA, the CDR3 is TGCGCCAGCAGTTCCGGGACTAGCGGGATGGATGAGCAGTTCTTC.

CDR3 in amino acids: CASSLLGALRIGTDTQYF. The CDR3 DNA reads TGTGCCAGCAGCTTACTTGGGGCTCTGCGCATCGGCACAGATACGCAGTATTTT. The chain combines TRBV7-3 with TRBJ2-3, with D possibly matching TRBD1 (5 bases). Per germline, CDR1 SGHTA and CDR2 FQGTGA. The CDR3 covers 18 residues. Trimming removed 2 bases at V and 1 base at J, with 19 bases between. Filled out from reference TRBV7-3 and TRBJ2-3, the complete variable domain reads GAGVSQTPSNKVTEKGKYVELRCDPISGHTALYWYRQSLGQGPEFLIYFQGTGAADDSGLPNDRFFAVRPEGSVSTLKIQRTERGDSAVYLCASSLLGALRIGTDTQYFGPGTRLTVL.

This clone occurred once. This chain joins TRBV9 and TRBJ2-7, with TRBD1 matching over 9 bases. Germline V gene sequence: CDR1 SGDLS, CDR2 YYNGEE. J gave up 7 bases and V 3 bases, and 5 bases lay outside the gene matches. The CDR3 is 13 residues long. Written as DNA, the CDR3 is TGTGCCAGCAGCGCCGGGACAGGGTGGGAGCAGTACTTC. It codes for CASSAGTGWEQYF.

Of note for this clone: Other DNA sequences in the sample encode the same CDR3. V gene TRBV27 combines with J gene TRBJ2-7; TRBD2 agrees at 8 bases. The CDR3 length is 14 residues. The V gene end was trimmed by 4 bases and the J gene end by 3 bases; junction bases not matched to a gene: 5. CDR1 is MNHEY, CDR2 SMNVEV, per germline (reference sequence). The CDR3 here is CASSSGLALYEQYF. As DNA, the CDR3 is TGTGCCAGCAGTTCAGGACTAGCCCTCTACGAGCAGTACTTC.

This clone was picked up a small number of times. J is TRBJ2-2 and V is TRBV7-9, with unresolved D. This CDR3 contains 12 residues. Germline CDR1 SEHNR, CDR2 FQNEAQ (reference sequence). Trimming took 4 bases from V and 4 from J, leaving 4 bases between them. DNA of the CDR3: TGTGCCAGCAGCTCGGGCACCGGGGAGCTGTTTTTT. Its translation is CASSSGTGELFF.

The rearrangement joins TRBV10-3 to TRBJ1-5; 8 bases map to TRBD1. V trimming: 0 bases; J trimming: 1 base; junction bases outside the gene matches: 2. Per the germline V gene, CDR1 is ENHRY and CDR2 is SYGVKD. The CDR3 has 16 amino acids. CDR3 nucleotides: TGTGCCATCAGTGAGTCGAACAGGGGGAGCAATCAGCCCCAGCATTTT. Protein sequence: CAISESNRGSNQPQHF.

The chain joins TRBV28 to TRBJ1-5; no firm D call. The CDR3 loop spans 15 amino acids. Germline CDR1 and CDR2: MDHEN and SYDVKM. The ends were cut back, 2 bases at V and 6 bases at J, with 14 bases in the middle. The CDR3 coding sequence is TGTGCCAGCAGTTTACGACTCGGAAGCGGTCAGCCCCAGCATTTT. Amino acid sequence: CASSLRLGSGQPQHF. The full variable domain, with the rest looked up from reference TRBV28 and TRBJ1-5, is DVKVTQSSRYLVKRTGEKVFLECVQDMDHENMFWYRQDPGLGLRLIYFSYDVKMKEKGDIPEGYSVSREKKERFSLILESASTNQTSMYLCASSLRLGSGQPQHFGDGTRLSIL.

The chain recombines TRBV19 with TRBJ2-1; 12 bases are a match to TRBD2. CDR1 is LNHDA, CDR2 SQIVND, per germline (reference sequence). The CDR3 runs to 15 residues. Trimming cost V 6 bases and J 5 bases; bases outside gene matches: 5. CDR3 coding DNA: TGTGCCAGTAGCATAAGACTAGCGGGGGACAATGAGCAGTTCTTC. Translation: CASSIRLAGDNEQFF.

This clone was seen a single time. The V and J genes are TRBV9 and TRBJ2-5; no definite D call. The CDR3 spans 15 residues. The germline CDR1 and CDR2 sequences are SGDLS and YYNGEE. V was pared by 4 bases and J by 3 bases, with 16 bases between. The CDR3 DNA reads TGTGCCAGCAGCTTCCACCCCCGTATAGAAGAGACCCAGTACTTC. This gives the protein CASSFHPRIEETQYF.

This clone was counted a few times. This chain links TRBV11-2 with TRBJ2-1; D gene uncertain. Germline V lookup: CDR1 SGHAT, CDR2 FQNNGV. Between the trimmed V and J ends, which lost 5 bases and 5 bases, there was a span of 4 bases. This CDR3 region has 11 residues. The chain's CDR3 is CASSEHNEQFF. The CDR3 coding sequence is TGTGCCAGCAGCGAGCACAATGAGCAGTTCTTC.

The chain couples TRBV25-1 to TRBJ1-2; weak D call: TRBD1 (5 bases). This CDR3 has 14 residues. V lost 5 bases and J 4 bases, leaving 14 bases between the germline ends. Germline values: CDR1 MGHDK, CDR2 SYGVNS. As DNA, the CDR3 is TGTGCCAGCAGTCCCCCGGGGGGAGTCTATGGCTACACCTTC. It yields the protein CASSPPGGVYGYTF.

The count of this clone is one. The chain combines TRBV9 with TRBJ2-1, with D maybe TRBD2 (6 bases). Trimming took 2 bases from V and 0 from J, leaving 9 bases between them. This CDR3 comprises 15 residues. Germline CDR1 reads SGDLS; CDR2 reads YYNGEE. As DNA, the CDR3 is TGTGCCAGCAGCGTTAGCGGTAACTCCTACAATGAGCAGTTCTTC. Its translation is CASSVSGNSYNEQFF.

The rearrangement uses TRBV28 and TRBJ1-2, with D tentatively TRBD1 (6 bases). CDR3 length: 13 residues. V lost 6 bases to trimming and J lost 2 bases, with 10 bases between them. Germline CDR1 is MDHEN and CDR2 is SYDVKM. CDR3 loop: CASRRTGNYGYTF. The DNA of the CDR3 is TGTGCCAGCAGGAGAACAGGGAACTATGGCTACACCTTC.

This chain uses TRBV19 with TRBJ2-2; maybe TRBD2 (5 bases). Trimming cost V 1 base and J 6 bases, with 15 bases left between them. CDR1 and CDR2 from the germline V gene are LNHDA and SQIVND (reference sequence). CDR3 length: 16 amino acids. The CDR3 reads CASSIVRGVSAGELFF. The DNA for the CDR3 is TGTGCCAGTAGTATAGTTCGGGGTGTGAGCGCCGGGGAGCTGTTTTTT.

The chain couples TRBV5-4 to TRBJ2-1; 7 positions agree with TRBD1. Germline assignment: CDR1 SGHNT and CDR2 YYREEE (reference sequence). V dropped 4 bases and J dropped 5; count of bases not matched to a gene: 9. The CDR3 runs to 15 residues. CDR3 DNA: TGTGCCAGCAGCGCCAGGGACAGACCCAACAATGAGCAGTTCTTC. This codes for CASSARDRPNNEQFF.

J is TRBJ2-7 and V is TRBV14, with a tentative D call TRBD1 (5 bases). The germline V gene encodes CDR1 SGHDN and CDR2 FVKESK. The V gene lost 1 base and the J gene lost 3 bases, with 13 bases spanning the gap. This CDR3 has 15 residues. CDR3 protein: CASSQGPQGYYEQYF. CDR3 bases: TGTGCCAGCAGCCAAGGACCTCAGGGCTACTACGAGCAGTACTTC. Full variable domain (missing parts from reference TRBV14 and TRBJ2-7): EAGVTQFPSHSVIEKGQTVTLRCDPISGHDNLYWYRRVMGKEIKFLLHFVKESKQDESGMPNNRFLAERTGGTYSTLKVQPAELEDSGVYFCASSQGPQGYYEQYFGPGTRLTVT.

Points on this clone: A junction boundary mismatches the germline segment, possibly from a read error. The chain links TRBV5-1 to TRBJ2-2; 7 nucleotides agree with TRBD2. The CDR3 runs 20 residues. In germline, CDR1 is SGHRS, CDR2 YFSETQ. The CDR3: CASSLVAPAVWRESTGGLFF. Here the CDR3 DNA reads TGCGCCAGCAGCTTGGTTGCTCCGGCGGTCTGGCGGGAGTCGACTGGGGGGCTGTTTTTT.

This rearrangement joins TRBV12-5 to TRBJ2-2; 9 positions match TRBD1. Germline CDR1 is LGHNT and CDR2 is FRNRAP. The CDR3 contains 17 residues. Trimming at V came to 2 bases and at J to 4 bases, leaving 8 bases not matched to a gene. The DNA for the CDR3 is TGTGCTAGTGGTTTGTCCGGGACAGGGAGATCCACCGGGGAGCTGTTTTTT. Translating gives CASGLSGTGRSTGELFF. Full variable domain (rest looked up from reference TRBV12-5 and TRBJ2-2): DARVTQTPRHKVTEMGQEVTMRCQPILGHNTVFWYRQTMMQGLELLAYFRNRAPLDDSGMPKDRFSAEMPDATLATLKIQPSEPRDSAVYFCASGLSGTGRSTGELFFGEGSRLTVL.

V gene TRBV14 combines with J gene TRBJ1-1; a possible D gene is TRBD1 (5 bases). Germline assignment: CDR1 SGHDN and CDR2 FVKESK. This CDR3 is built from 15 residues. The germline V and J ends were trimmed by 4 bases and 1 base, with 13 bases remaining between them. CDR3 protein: CASSPSSRGNTEAFF. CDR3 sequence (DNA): TGTGCCAGCAGCCCCAGTTCAAGGGGGAACACTGAAGCTTTCTTT.

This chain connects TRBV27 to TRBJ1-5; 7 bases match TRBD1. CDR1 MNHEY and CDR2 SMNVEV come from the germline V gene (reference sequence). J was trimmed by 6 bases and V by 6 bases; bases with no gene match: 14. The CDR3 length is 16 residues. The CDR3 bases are TGTGCCAGCAGACCCGGCTTGGCAGGGGGTAGTCAGCCCCAGCATTTT. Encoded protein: CASRPGLAGGSQPQHF.